This TCR beta chain was identified during a study of cytomegalovirus exposure and HLA in healthy donors. With 5 bases clipped from V and 0 bases from J, the junction kept 6 bases outside the gene matches. This CDR3 spans 15 amino acids. Germline CDR1 reads SGHVS; CDR2 reads FNYEAQ. Libraries were prepared by immunoSEQ multiplex PCR; TCRdb keeps only in-frame clonotypes and omits some of them. The sample yields about 160,000 clones, 95% to 97% seen once. This clone showed up just once. What it binds is unknown. Study outcomes and limitations: Most TCR sequences were seen very rarely across donors, but some public TCRs occurred in many. Three chains linked to CMV were shown in vitro to be specific for CMV antigens. The study put 160 or so TCR beta chains on its list as cytomegalovirus-associated.

The rearrangement links TRBV7-6 to TRBJ1-1; 7 bases map to TRBD1. The sample taken for sequencing was PBMCs. The TCR comes from a woman between 18 and 29 years old in good health and CMV-seronegative. CDR3: CASSQGGQMNTEAFF. The CDR3 bases are TGTGCCAGCAGCCAGGGGGGACAGATGAACACTGAAGCTTTCTTT.